This T cell receptor beta chain was observed in a study of T cell responses to AZD1222 COVID-19 vaccine. This clone was found once. Between the trimmed V and J ends, which lost 3 bases and 0 bases, there was a span of 13 bases. The CDR3 extends over 16 amino acids. Germline values: CDR1 SGDLS, CDR2 YYNGEE. Clones were sequenced by immunoSEQ multiplex PCR, and TCRdb holds only the in-frame ones, with some missing. Altogether some 130,000 clones are present, about nine tenths being singletons, with the ten largest covering 6.9%. V usage is TRBV9 and J usage is TRBJ1-3; D is possibly TRBD1 (5 bases). The sequences come from peripheral blood, collected on day 0 of AZD1222 vaccination. The TCR sequence derives from an adult in good health. The chain's CDR3 is CASSALGVYSGNTIYF. The DNA for the CDR3 is TGTGCCAGCAGCGCCCTGGGGGTTTACTCTGGAAACACCATATATTTT.